The sequence of this T cell receptor (beta chain) was determined in a study of blood T cell repertoires in COVID-19. Study background: The United States, Italy and Spain supplied acute and convalescent COVID-19 samples. T cells, B-cell-depleted T cells, or PBMCs provided the cDNA or gDNA that served as material.

Original processing methods: Quantification of nucleated cells was approximated via reference gene primer amplification. Some clones are missing from TCRdb's copy, which holds only in-frame ones; the method was immunoSEQ multiplex PCR. V and J calls and clone size come straight from that table; D and trimming were deduced from the DNA. This table holds approximately 100,000 clones, roughly 92% found once. The sample consisted of peripheral blood. The clonotype comes from a man between 60 and 75 years old with acute or convalescent COVID-19.

The CDR3 DNA reads TGCGCCAGCAGCTCGGGACAGGGGGCGCATGGCTACACCTTC. Its protein product is CASSSGQGAHGYTF. This rearrangement joins TRBV5-1 to TRBJ1-2, with 12 bases identical to TRBD1. Trimming cost V 3 bases and J 6 bases; bases outside gene matches: 3. This CDR3 comprises 14 residues. Germline V gene data show CDR1 as SGHRS and CDR2 as YFSETQ.